These 4 T cell receptor beta chains came from one sample sequenced in a study of blood T cell repertoires in COVID-19. TCRdb's table, derived via immunoSEQ multiplex PCR, lists solely in-frame clones and lacks some. The table records about 140,000 clones, approximately 84% of them present only once. The sequenced sample was PBMCs or T cells enriched from blood (not recorded which). These receptors were taken from a woman aged 18-29 years who had been exposed to COVID-19.

This clone was picked up one time. The V gene is TRBV27, the J gene TRBJ2-5; D not certain. Germline assignment: CDR1 MNHEY and CDR2 SMNVEV (reference sequence). With 4 bases removed from V and 3 bases from J, the gap between germline ends came to 15 bases. This CDR3 region has 15 residues. CDR3 protein: CASSSLPKRKETQYF. CDR3 nucleotides: TGTGCCAGCAGTTCCCTCCCTAAAAGAAAAGAGACCCAGTACTTC.

The rearrangement links TRBV19 to TRBJ1-6, with D perhaps matching TRBD1 (6 bases). The length of the CDR3 is 15 residues. V gave up 5 bases and J gave up 10 bases, with 18 bases separating them. Germline V gives CDR1 LNHDA, CDR2 SQIVND (reference sequence). CDR3 sequence: CASSPSGTSGSPLHF. The CDR3 DNA sequence: TGTGCCAGTAGTCCCTCCGGGACATCGGGATCACCCCTCCACTTT.

The chain recombines TRBV19 with TRBJ2-2; 8 positions agree with TRBD1. Germline assignment: CDR1 LNHDA and CDR2 SQIVND (reference sequence). J gave up 4 bases and V 5 bases, and 6 bases lay outside the gene matches. The CDR3 contains 15 residues. The CDR3 sequence: CASSSLDRVTGELFF. The CDR3 DNA sequence: TGTGCCAGTAGTTCTTTGGACAGGGTCACCGGGGAGCTGTTTTTT.

The CDR3, as DNA: TGTGCCAGTAGTATACGGGATACGCAGTATTTT. As protein: CASSIRDTQYF. The V call is TRBV19, the J call TRBJ2-3, with unresolved D. Germline V gene sequence: CDR1 LNHDA, CDR2 SQIVND (reference sequence). Trimming stripped 2 bases from V and 6 bases from J, with 3 bases between. The CDR3 totals 11 residues.